The rows below give T cell receptor beta chains drawn from one sample of a study of blood T cell repertoires in COVID-19. Measured with immunoSEQ multiplex PCR; TCRdb has only the in-frame clones, and not every one. The sample holds 90,000 to 100,000 clones, around 81% seen once. Sequenced sample: peripheral blood. These receptors were obtained from a man in his 60s with acute or convalescent COVID-19. Both conserved end residues are part of each CDR3. D genes are given only for firm matches. Some rows have no size entry. The others give once, few or many, or a class for an expanded clone.

. | TRBJ1-1 | . | TRBV6-5 | TGTGCCAGCAGTTTCGTCAGGGACACTGAAGCTTTCTTT | CASSFVRDTEAFF
. | TRBJ1-1 | . | TRBV7-2 | TGTGCCAGCAGCTTACTTAGGAACACTGAAGCTTTCTTT | CASSLLRNTEAFF
. | TRBJ2-3 | . | TRBV7-9 | TGTGCCAGCAGCTTAGTCGGGGGAAGCGCAGATACGCAGTATTTT | CASSLVGGSADTQYF
TRBD2 | TRBJ2-5 | once | TRBV5-4 | TGTGCCAGCAGCCTGACTAGCGAGCCGACGGGGGAGACCCAGTACTTC | CASSLTSEPTGETQYF
TRBD2 | TRBJ2-3 | . | TRBV7-9 | TGTGCCAGCAGCTTAGGATGGACTAGCGTTCGCACAGATACGCAGTATTTT | CASSLGWTSVRTDTQYF
. | TRBJ1-4 | . | TRBV5-1 | TGCGCCAGCAGCTTGGGGGTCGAGGAAGGTAATGAAAAACTGTTTTTT | CASSLGVEEGNEKLFF
. | TRBJ1-5 | . | TRBV9 | TGTGCCAGCAGCGTCGGGACTCTGGGCAATCAGCCCCAGCATTTT | CASSVGTLGNQPQHF
. | TRBJ1-2 | . | TRBV7-9 | TGTGCCAGCAGCTTAGGAGGTGGCTACACCTTC | CASSLGGGYTF
TRBD1 | TRBJ2-1 | . | TRBV5-1 | TGCGCCAGCAGTTGGACAGGGGGCTCCTACAATGAGCAGTTCTTC | CASSWTGGSYNEQFF
. | TRBJ1-1 | . | TRBV11-3 | TGTGCCAGCAGCCTAGCTACTGAAGCTTTCTTT | CASSLATEAFF
TRBD1 | TRBJ2-2 | . | TRBV5-4 | TGTGCCAGCAGCCCGGTGAAGGGTGTCAGGGGGCCCACCGGGGAGCTGTTTTTT | CASSPVKGVRGPTGELFF
TRBD1 | TRBJ1-5 | . | TRBV7-2 | TGTGCCAGCAGCTGGAGACAGGGCGGCAATCAGCCCCAGCATTTT | CASSWRQGGNQPQHF
. | TRBJ2-3 | few | TRBV18 | TGTGCCAGCTCACCAAGGTCCCTGGGAGCAGATACGCAGTATTTT | CASSPRSLGADTQYF
TRBD2 | TRBJ2-7 | . | TRBV5-6 | TGTGCCAGCAGCGTAGGGACTAGGGGAGTCGGGCAGTACTTC | CASSVGTRGVGQYF
. | TRBJ2-1 | . | TRBV5-8 | TGTGCCAGCAGCTTGACTCCAAGCTCCTACAATGAGCAGTTCTTC | CASSLTPSSYNEQFF
TRBD2 | TRBJ2-5 | . | TRBV4-2 | TGTGCCAGCAGCCAAGGACTAGCGGGGGGGCAAGAGACCCAGTACTTC | CASSQGLAGGQETQYF
. | TRBJ2-3 | . | TRBV24-1 | TGTGCCACCAGTGATTTGGGGCCAGATACGCAGTATTTT | CATSDLGPDTQYF
TRBD1 | TRBJ1-6 | . | TRBV30 | TGTGCCTGGAGGCCACAGGGGGCGCTTTCACCCCTCCACTTT | CAWRPQGALSPLHF
. | TRBJ1-3 | . | TRBV18 | TGTGCCAGCTCACCAATGGACAGTGAGGGAAACACCATATATTTT | CASSPMDSEGNTIYF
TRBD1 | TRBJ2-6 | . | TRBV19 | TGTGCCAGTTTCACCCCGGGACAGGGCACGGGGGCCAACGTCCTGACTTTC | CASFTPGQGTGANVLTF
. | TRBJ2-5 | . | TRBV29-1 | TGCAGCGCCAGGGAAGGGGAGACCCAGTACTTC | CSAREGETQYF
. | TRBJ1-1 | . | TRBV5-1 | TGCGCCAGCAGCTTGTCCCCAGCGGTGAACACTGAAGCTTTCTTT | CASSLSPAVNTEAFF
. | TRBJ2-5 | . | TRBV4-1 | TGCGCCAGCAGCCAAGAAAGGACGGGGGAAGAGACCCAGTACTTC | CASSQERTGEETQYF
TRBD1 | TRBJ1-2 | few | TRBV4-3 | TGCGCCAGCAGCCAAGGGACAGGGCGATATGGCTACACCTTC | CASSQGTGRYGYTF
TRBD2 | TRBJ2-1 | . | TRBV24-1 | TGTGCCACCAGTCATAGACTAGCGGGGTACAATGAGCAGTTCTTC | CATSHRLAGYNEQFF
. | TRBJ1-1 | . | TRBV27 | TGTGCCAGCAGTCCGTATCAGGGGTACGCTGAAGCTTTCTTT | CASSPYQGYAEAFF
TRBD1 | TRBJ2-5 | . | TRBV6-6 | TGTGCCAGCACATGGACAGGGCAAGAGACCCAGTACTTC | CASTWTGQETQYF
TRBD1 | TRBJ1-2 | . | TRBV18 | TGTGCCAGCTCACCCCTCGACAGGGAGGGCTACACCTTC | CASSPLDREGYTF
TRBD1 | TRBJ1-6 | . | TRBV29-1 | TGCAGCGCGGGGGACAGCTCCTATAATTCACCCCTCCACTTT | CSAGDSSYNSPLHF
. | TRBJ1-1 | . | TRBV27 | TGTGCCAGCAGTTTATCCAGGGCGGGGGAAACTGAAGCTTTCTTT | CASSLSRAGETEAFF
TRBD1 | TRBJ1-2 | few | TRBV20-1 | TGCAGTGCTAGTGGACAGGTATATGGCTACACCTTC | CSASGQVYGYTF
. | TRBJ2-5 | . | TRBV29-1 | TGCAGCGGAGGAGGCGCCCAAGAGACCCAGTACTTC | CSGGGAQETQYF
TRBD1 | TRBJ1-6 | . | TRBV7-2 | TGTGCCAGCAGCCGGACAGGGGTCAATTCACCCCTCCACTTT | CASSRTGVNSPLHF
. | TRBJ2-2 | . | TRBV4-2 | TGTGCCAGCAGCCAAGTAGGCGGACTCTACACCGGGGAGCTGTTTTTT | CASSQVGGLYTGELFF
. | TRBJ1-2 | . | TRBV19 | TGTGCCAGTAGTCGGTCCTATGGCTACACCTTC | CASSRSYGYTF
. | TRBJ2-4 | . | TRBV6-1 | TGTGCCAGCAGTGAGGGAACAGGCGACAAAAACATTCAGTACTTC | CASSEGTGDKNIQYF
TRBD2 | TRBJ2-2 | . | TRBV9 | TGTGCCAGCAGCGTTACTAGCGGGACAAGGGAGGAGCTGTTTTTT | CASSVTSGTREELFF
. | TRBJ1-6 | . | TRBV7-2 | TGTGCCAGCAGCTTAACCTACAGTAATTCACCCCTCCACTTT | CASSLTYSNSPLHF
. | TRBJ1-6 | few | TRBV5-1 | TGCGCCAGCAGCCAACGGGACACTGCCCAATCCCTCCACTTT | CASSQRDTAQSLHF
. | TRBJ1-3 | few | TRBV6-2/TRBV6-3 | TGTGCCAGCAGTGCGGCGGGAAACACCATATATTTT | CASSAAGNTIYF
TRBD2 | TRBJ2-5 | . | TRBV14 | TGTGCCAGCAGCCGACGTAGGACTAGCGGGAGGACCCAAGAGACCCAGTACTTC | CASSRRRTSGRTQETQYF
. | TRBJ2-5 | . | TRBV14 | TGTGCCAGCAGCCAAAGCCAGACCCAGTACTTC | CASSQSQTQYF